This TCR beta chain was captured by sequencing in a study of blood T cell repertoires in COVID-19. Overall study: COVID-19 samples collected from the United States, Italy and Spain covered acute and convalescent phases. Nucleic acid was either cDNA or gDNA, and it came from T cells, B-cell-depleted T cells, or PBMCs.

Original data processing: The assay estimated nucleated cells by amplifying reference gene primers. Assay: immunoSEQ multiplex PCR; the TCRdb copy retains only in-frame clones and omits some. D and trimming were read from the DNA, whereas the V and J calls and clone size are those reported in that table. Of 250,000 to 300,000 clones listed, about nine tenths were seen once; the top ten hold roughly 2%. This clone was observed a single time. The material sequenced was peripheral blood. The sequence was obtained from a woman aged 50 to 60 who had recovered from COVID-19.

The CDR3 bases are TGCGCCAGCAGCCAAGCTGACAGGGTCCCTGTCAATGAGCAGTTCTTC. Translation gives CASSQADRVPVNEQFF. J is TRBJ2-1 and V is TRBV4-3; 7 nucleotides agree with TRBD1. Germline V gene data show CDR1 as LGHNA and CDR2 as YSLEER. The CDR3 is made up of 16 amino acids. J lost 6 bases, V lost 1 base, and 9 bases had no gene match.